A selection of T cell receptor beta chains follows, all from one sample in a study of response to subunit inactivated influenza vaccine. From the RT-PCR reads, TCRdb called clonotypes with MiXCR, one entry per CDR3 protein. The sample has around 760,000 distinct CDR3 sequences, approximately 15% seen once. Sequenced material: PBMCs from blood, taken less than 15 days before vaccination. The receptors were gathered from a middle-aged man who received an inactivated influenza vaccine. Each CDR3 is given with its conserved first and last residue. The D gene is left open where the match is weak. Size tells how often a clone was seen (once, few, many) or the class of an expanded clone, and some rows leave it out.

many,-,TRBV28,TRBJ2-2,CASSPLGTNTGELFF,TGTGCCAGCAGTCCCCTAGGGACGAACACCGGGGAGCTGTTTTTT
few,-,TRBV4-3,TRBJ2-4,CASSQVPRDIKNIQYF,TGCGCCAGCAGCCAAGTCCCCCGGGACATCAAAAACATTCAGTACTTC
few,-,TRBV7-2,TRBJ2-5,CASGYGGYQETQYF,TGTGCCAGCGGATACGGCGGGTACCAAGAGACCCAGTACTTC
-,-,TRBV5-1,TRBJ2-5,CASSLSELRDKGTQYF,TGCGCCAGCAGCCTATCTGAACTCCGGGACAAGGGGACCCAGTACTTC
few,TRBD1,TRBV7-9,TRBJ2-2,CASRTTGGVFSGELFF,TGTGCCAGCAGGACTACAGGGGGCGTATTTTCCGGGGAGCTGTTTTTT
-,-,TRBV28,TRBJ2-7,CASSYLLGVSYEQYF,TGTGCCAGCAGCTACCTCCTGGGAGTATCCTACGAGCAGTACTTC
few,TRBD2,TRBV11-2,TRBJ2-7,CASSKELAGVDEQYF,TGTGCCAGCAGCAAAGAACTAGCGGGAGTGGATGAGCAGTACTTC
few,TRBD1,TRBV5-1,TRBJ1-2,CASSPREGATHTF,TGCGCCAGCAGCCCCCGGGAGGGGGCTACCCACACCTTC
-,TRBD1,TRBV24-1,TRBJ2-1,CATSDPQGSSYNEQFF,TGTGCCACCAGTGATCCACAGGGGAGCTCCTACAATGAGCAGTTCTTC
few,-,TRBV7-9,TRBJ1-5,CASSPGSLSSNQPQHF,TGTGCCAGCAGCCCCGGTTCGCTTTCTAGCAATCAGCCCCAGCATTTT
few,TRBD2,TRBV29-1,TRBJ2-4,CSVEKLADLNIQYF,TGCAGCGTTGAGAAACTAGCGGATTTAAACATTCAGTACTTC
few,TRBD2,TRBV4-1,TRBJ2-5,CASSQDILAGVGTQYF,TGCGCCAGCAGCCAAGATATCCTAGCGGGGGTGGGGACCCAGTACTTC
few,TRBD2,TRBV12-3/TRBV12-4,TRBJ2-3,CASSFSGIGDTQYF,TGTGCCAGCAGCTTTAGCGGGATAGGAGATACGCAGTATTTT
few,TRBD2,TRBV6-5,TRBJ2-3,CASSYGVLAGVADTQYF,TGTGCCAGCAGTTACGGTGTCCTAGCGGGAGTAGCAGATACGCAGTATTTT
-,TRBD2,TRBV9,TRBJ2-7,CASSVSSGRAEEQYF,TGTGCCAGCAGCGTAAGTAGCGGGAGGGCAGAGGAGCAGTACTTC
many,TRBD2,TRBV7-9,TRBJ2-3,CASSKTSGGTDTQYF,TGTGCCAGCAGCAAGACTAGCGGGGGCACAGATACGCAGTATTTT
few,TRBD2,TRBV20-1,TRBJ2-7,CSANPLLTSGGALIYEQYF,TGCAGTGCTAACCCATTATTGACTAGCGGGGGGGCATTGATCTACGAGCAGTACTTC
-,TRBD1,TRBV20-1,TRBJ1-2,CSARDGTAISFYGYTF,TGCAGTGCTAGGGACGGGACAGCCATCTCTTTCTATGGCTACACCTTC
-,TRBD1,TRBV7-6,TRBJ1-1,CASSTREGASGAFF,TGTGCCAGCAGCACTCGGGAGGGGGCGAGTGGAGCTTTCTTT
few,TRBD2,TRBV7-2,TRBJ2-5,CASSLQGLAGKETQYF,TGTGCCAGCAGCTTACAGGGGCTAGCGGGAAAAGAGACCCAGTACTTC
-,-,TRBV6-5,TRBJ2-5,CASSYVGSQETQYF,TGTGCCAGCAGTTACGTAGGCAGTCAAGAGACCCAGTACTTC
-,-,TRBV12-3/TRBV12-4,TRBJ2-3,CASSFAGGGTDTQYF,TGTGCCAGCAGTTTTGCCGGGGGCGGCACAGATACGCAGTATTTT
many,-,TRBV7-2,TRBJ2-3,CASSLALAVWRDTQYF,TGTGCCAGCAGCTTAGCCCTAGCCGTCTGGAGAGATACGCAGTATTTT
few,-,TRBV12-3/TRBV12-4,TRBJ2-5,CASGLMGETQYF,TGTGCCAGCGGGCTAATGGGAGAGACCCAGTACTTC
-,TRBD2,TRBV4-2,TRBJ2-1,CASSLIAGGDEQFF,TGTGCCAGCAGCCTCATAGCGGGGGGGGATGAGCAGTTCTTC
-,-,TRBV11-2,TRBJ2-5,CASSYYRETQYF,TGTGCCAGCAGCTATTATCGCGAGACCCAGTACTTC
-,-,TRBV6-2/TRBV6-3,TRBJ1-6,CASSWMASSYNSPLHF,TGTGCCAGCAGTTGGATGGCAAGCTCCTATAATTCACCCCTCCACTTT
-,TRBD1,TRBV27,TRBJ1-4,CASSPYGTGNLNEKLFF,TGTGCCAGCAGTCCATATGGGACAGGGAACCTTAATGAAAAACTGTTTTTT
few,TRBD1,TRBV7-9,TRBJ1-1,CASSETGGREAFF,TGTGCCTCAAGCGAGACAGGGGGCCGTGAAGCTTTCTTT
few,TRBD1,TRBV27,TRBJ1-1,CASRAQGADTEAFF,TGTGCCAGCAGGGCACAGGGGGCGGACACTGAAGCTTTCTTT
many,-,TRBV29-1,TRBJ2-4,CSVEGDNKNIQYF,TGCAGCGTTGAAGGGGACAACAAAAACATTCAGTACTTC
-,TRBD1,TRBV15,TRBJ2-7,CATSTDRGRSYEQYF,TGTGCCACCAGCACGGACAGGGGCCGCTCCTACGAGCAGTACTTC
few,TRBD2,TRBV12-3/TRBV12-4,TRBJ2-5,CASSLETSGKETQYF,TGTGCCAGCAGTTTAGAAACTAGCGGGAAAGAGACCCAGTACTTC
few,-,TRBV28,TRBJ1-5,CASLGGGSGQPQHF,TGTGCCAGCCTCGGAGGAGGGAGCGGCCAGCCCCAGCATTTT
many,-,TRBV7-2,TRBJ2-5,CASSQAPTETQYF,TGTGCCAGCAGTCAGGCCCCAACGGAGACCCAGTACTTC
once,-,TRBV4-1,TRBJ2-6,CASSQVWISGANVLTF,TGCGCCAGCAGCCAAGTGTGGATCTCTGGGGCCAACGTCCTGACTTTC
few,-,TRBV29-1,TRBJ2-1,CSGGINLDEQFF,TGCAGCGGGGGAATTAACCTCGATGAGCAGTTCTTC
few,TRBD1,TRBV12-3/TRBV12-4,TRBJ1-2,CASSIQGAQHTF,TGTGCCAGCAGTATACAGGGGGCCCAACACACCTTC
-,-,TRBV12-3/TRBV12-4,TRBJ2-4,CASSFRAGGTGDIQYF,TGTGCCAGCAGTTTTAGGGCAGGGGGTACGGGAGACATTCAGTACTTC
-,TRBD1,TRBV11-2,TRBJ2-5,CASSSLQGKGDQYF,TGTGCCAGCAGCTCCTTACAGGGGAAGGGGGACCAGTACTTC
few,TRBD1,TRBV25-1,TRBJ2-7,CASSEWDRRPYEQYF,TGTGCCAGCAGTGAATGGGACAGGCGGCCCTACGAGCAGTACTTC
few,-,TRBV10-2,TRBJ2-7,CASSESNRVEQYF,TGCGCCAGCAGTGAGTCGAATCGCGTCGAGCAGTACTTC
few,-,TRBV18,TRBJ2-3,CASSPQVATDTQYF,TGTGCCAGCTCACCACAGGTTGCGACAGATACGCAGTATTTT
few,-,TRBV29-1,TRBJ1-1,CSSGGGLDTEAFF,TGCAGCTCGGGCGGGGGCTTGGACACTGAAGCTTTCTTT
few,-,TRBV28,TRBJ2-3,CASSFPPLATADTQYF,TGTGCCAGCAGTTTCCCCCCACTCGCTACGGCAGATACGCAGTATTTT
-,-,TRBV4-1,TRBJ1-1,CASSQEDPWDTEAFF,TGCGCCAGCAGCCAAGAGGATCCCTGGGATACTGAAGCTTTCTTT
few,-,TRBV12-3/TRBV12-4,TRBJ2-5,CASSSWGDRTSQTQYF,TGTGCCAGCAGTTCCTGGGGGGACAGAACCTCTCAGACCCAGTACTTC
-,-,TRBV29-1,TRBJ1-1,CSVAENTEAFF,TGCAGCGTTGCGGAGAACACTGAAGCTTTCTTT
few,TRBD2,TRBV5-6,TRBJ2-7,CASSLDRGERYEQYF,TGTGCCAGCAGCTTGGACCGGGGGGAACGCTACGAGCAGTACTTC
-,-,TRBV5-6,TRBJ1-2,CASSSQTGRVRGYTF,TGTGCCAGCAGCTCACAGACAGGCCGTGTGCGTGGCTACACCTTC
few,-,TRBV29-1,TRBJ2-1,CSVGKTAGEQFF,TGCAGCGTAGGCAAGACAGCTGGTGAGCAGTTCTTC
-,-,TRBV5-6,TRBJ2-2,CASSPRGTYNTGELFF,TGTGCCAGCAGCCCGAGAGGGACATATAACACCGGGGAGCTGTTTTTT
-,TRBD2,TRBV20-1,TRBJ2-2,CSARAGGVTGELFF,TGCAGTGCTAGAGCGGGGGGGGTCACCGGGGAGCTGTTTTTT
many,-,TRBV28,TRBJ2-2,CASRGRNTGELFF,TGTGCCAGCAGAGGTCGGAACACCGGGGAGCTGTTTTTT
once,TRBD2,TRBV3-1,TRBJ2-3,CASSQASGVGTDTQYF,TGTGCCAGCAGCCAAGCCAGCGGGGTGGGAACAGATACGCAGTATTTT